This TCR beta chain was captured in a study of CD8 T cells in Susac syndrome. The junction had 6 bases not matched to a gene; V was cut back by 1 base and J by 3 bases. The CDR3 extends over 16 amino acids. About 0.45 to 1 ug RNA was reverse transcribed with random hexamers. The method of amplification for TCR beta CDR3 was immunoSEQ multiplex PCR, covering 54 Vbeta and 13 Jbeta. MiXCR, applied by TCRdb to the immunoSEQ multiplex PCR reads, yields one record per CDR3 protein. In the table there are some 450,000 distinct CDR3 sequences, about 85% of which are singletons. Sequencing was performed on CD8+ T cells from PBMCs. The TCR originated in a human donor with multiple sclerosis. V and J are TRBV12-3 or TRBV12-4 and TRBJ2-7; TRBD2 matches at 10 bases. The CDR3 loop reads CASSLGLAGEDYEQYF. The CDR3 coding sequence is TGTGCCAGCAGTTTAGGGCTAGCGGGAGAGGACTACGAGCAGTACTTC.